This entry lists 31 T cell receptor beta chains sequenced from one sample in a study of blood T cells in healthy people across ages (dated by TCRdb to 2015 to 2017). Receptor libraries were prepared by 5' RACE. The sample was run on an Illumina HiSeq 2500. A second PCR of about 6 to 11 cycles was performed with a sample-barcoded 5' primer and a J-beta primer mix. TCRdb passed the public sequencing reads through fastp at Q25 and MiXCR, retaining productive beta sequences. Every entry covers one CDR3 protein and lists the most common genes and DNA from its rows. The table for this sample lists 750,000 to 950,000 distinct CDR3 sequences; about 55% of them were counted only once. About two fifths of the sample is in the top ten clones. The sequencing sample was made of blood. The receptors were gathered from a man aged 80 or over in good health.

This clonotype showed up many times. The CDR3 DNA sequence: TGCAGCGTTGCTCCAGTGAACACTGAAGCTTTCTTT. Protein sequence: CSVAPVNTEAFF. The rearrangement joins TRBV29-1 to TRBJ1-1; D unresolved. The germline gives CDR1 SQVTM, CDR2 ANQGSEA. CDR3 length: 12 residues. V lost 4 bases and J lost 0, with 6 bases in between.

This clonotype was seen a handful of times. V gene TRBV5-1 combines with J gene TRBJ2-7; TRBD1 matches 7 bases. Per germline, CDR1 SGHRS and CDR2 YFSETQ. This CDR3 is built from 15 residues. Trimming cost V 3 bases and J 0 bases; bases outside gene matches: 6. CDR3 sequence (DNA): TGCGCCAGCAGCTCGACCGGGACAGCCTCCTACGAGCAGTACTTC. Protein sequence: CASSSTGTASYEQYF.

This clonotype was counted ten times or more. This rearrangement joins TRBV5-1 to TRBJ2-5; D not certain. Germline V gene lookup returns CDR1 SGHRS and CDR2 YFSETQ. The CDR3 runs to 13 residues. Trimming removed 2 bases from V and 1 base from J, with 6 bases in between. CDR3 in amino acids: CASSLGPQETQYF. The DNA of the CDR3 is TGCGCCAGCAGCTTAGGCCCCCAAGAGACCCAGTACTTC.

This clonotype appeared a single time. The V and J genes are TRBV20-1 and TRBJ1-2; D remains ambiguous. Per the germline V gene, CDR1 is DFQATT and CDR2 is SNEGSKA (reference sequence). Trimming took 2 bases from V and 4 from J, leaving 14 bases between them. This CDR3 region has 14 residues. The CDR3 sequence is CSARRTERGYGYTF. CDR3 nucleotide sequence: TGCAGTGCTAGACGGACTGAACGGGGCTATGGCTACACCTTC.

A few counts support this clonotype. The rearrangement joins TRBV10-3 to TRBJ2-1, with a tentative D call TRBD2 (5 bases). V lost 6 bases, J lost 9 bases, and 15 bases lay in between. This CDR3 contains 13 residues. Germline V CDR1 and CDR2: ENHRY, SYGVKD. CDR3 in DNA: TGTGCCATCAGGGACTTAGACCCGGGTGAGCAGTTCTTC. Translating it yields CAIRDLDPGEQFF.

This clonotype was picked up a small number of times. This chain uses TRBV24-1 with TRBJ2-1; the match to TRBD2 covers 10 bases. The CDR3 has 15 amino acids. V shed 4 bases, J shed 3 bases, and the junction held 2 bases outside the gene matches. Germline CDR1 reads KGHDR; CDR2 reads SFDVKD. CDR3 bases: TGTGCCACCAGTGAGACTAGCGGGCTCTACAATGAGCAGTTCTTC. Its protein product is CATSETSGLYNEQFF.

The J gene is TRBJ2-3, the V gene TRBV29-1, with D perhaps being TRBD1 or TRBD2 (5 bases each). The CDR3 runs 13 residues. Trimming pared 1 base from V and 2 bases from J, leaving 7 bases between. CDR1 and CDR2 from the germline V gene are SQVTM and ANQGSEA. CDR3 sequence (DNA): TGCAGCGTTGAAGTGGGGGTCACAGATACGCAGTATTTT. Protein sequence: CSVEVGVTDTQYF.

V is TRBV20-1 and J is TRBJ2-4; D may be TRBD2 (5 bases). The tail of the sequence fits TRBJ2-7 better, so the J call may be wrong. Per the germline V gene, CDR1 is DFQATT and CDR2 is SNEGSKA (reference sequence). The CDR3 contains 13 residues. The CDR3 here is CSARVASDYEQYF. The CDR3 region has the DNA TGCAGTGCTAGAGTAGCGTCCGACTACGAGCAGTACTTC.

The rearrangement joins TRBV7-9 to TRBJ2-3; 11 nucleotides agree with TRBD1. The CDR3 runs to 18 residues. V shed 1 base, J shed 14 bases, and the junction held 20 bases outside the gene matches. Germline V gene sequence: CDR1 SEHNR, CDR2 FQNEAQ (reference sequence). The CDR3 is CASSLGTGGPGLVRRAYF. CDR3 bases: TGTGCCAGCAGCTTAGGGACAGGGGGCCCGGGACTAGTTCGGAGGGCGTATTTT.

This clonotype was detected only a few times. This chain connects TRBV7-9 to TRBJ2-3; D is unresolved. Between the trimmed V and J ends, which lost 5 bases and 0 bases, there was a span of 15 bases. Looked up from germline, CDR1 is SEHNR and CDR2 is FQNEAQ (reference sequence). The CDR3 runs to 16 residues. CDR3 bases: TGTGCCAGCAGCCCGCAGACAACGGCTAGCACAGATACGCAGTATTTT. Amino acid sequence: CASSPQTTASTDTQYF.

This clonotype was picked up a small number of times. This chain joins TRBV27 and TRBJ2-3; 8 bases line up with TRBD1. The CDR3 consists of 13 residues. With 7 bases clipped from V and 2 bases from J, the junction kept 2 bases outside the gene matches. Germline V gene lookup returns CDR1 MNHEY and CDR2 SMNVEV (reference sequence). The CDR3 spells CASTDRVTDTQYF. In DNA form, the CDR3 reads TGTGCCAGCACGGACAGGGTCACAGATACGCAGTATTTT.

About this clonotype itself: Mismatch with germline at one junction end may stem from a read error. The chain uses TRBV20-1 and TRBJ2-1; D is possibly TRBD2 (6 bases). The CDR3 contains 17 residues. Germline values: CDR1 DFQATT, CDR2 SNEGSKA (reference sequence). CDR3 in DNA: TGCAGTGCTAGAGAGTTCGGGGGTAGCGGTACTTACAATGAGCGGTTCTTC. It yields the protein CSAREFGGSGTYNERFF.

The gene calls are TRBV28 and TRBJ1-1; D uncertain. CDR1 MDHEN and CDR2 SYDVKM come from the germline V gene. CDR3 length: 13 residues. V was clipped by 3 bases and J by 11 bases, with 16 bases between them. CDR3 protein: CASSFLAPGGAFF. For the CDR3, the DNA is TGTGCCAGCAGTTTCTTGGCCCCGGGAGGGGCTTTCTTT.

In this sample, this clonotype turned up a few times. This chain links TRBV12-3 or TRBV12-4 with TRBJ1-1, with unresolved D. V dropped 5 bases and J dropped 5 bases, with 9 bases sitting between them. The CDR3 totals 12 residues. This chain's CDR3 is CASSLGRTEAFF. The CDR3 bases are TGTGCCAGCAGTCTTGGGAGGACTGAAGCTTTCTTT.

The V gene is TRBV9, the J gene TRBJ2-7; 7 bases fit TRBD2. The end of the DNA is better explained by TRBJ2-5, so the J call may be wrong. CDR1 is SGDLS, CDR2 YYNGEE, per germline. The CDR3 sequence is 17 residues long. CDR3 in amino acids: CASSVGASGEGKETQYF. CDR3 sequence (DNA): TGTGCCAGCAGCGTAGGGGCAAGCGGGGAGGGGAAGGAGACCCAGTACTTC.

This clonotype appeared a few times. The V call is TRBV7-2, the J call TRBJ2-1, with D possibly matching TRBD2 (6 bases). The CDR3 runs 12 residues. The germline gives CDR1 SGHTA, CDR2 FQGNSA. Trimming stripped 7 bases from V and 13 bases from J, with 17 bases between. The CDR3 sequence is CASTTGSAPQFF. The DNA of the CDR3 is TGTGCCAGCACCACCGGGAGCGCCCCCCAGTTCTTC.

The chain employs TRBV20-1 and TRBJ2-1; 11 bases map to TRBD2. This CDR3 has 15 amino acids. The V gene end was trimmed by 0 bases and the J gene end by 7 bases; junction bases not matched to a gene: 5. Germline-derived CDR1 and CDR2 are DFQATT and SNEGSKA (reference sequence). The CDR3 is CSARDLTSGANEQFF. The CDR3 DNA reads as TGCAGTGCTAGAGATCTGACTAGCGGGGCGAATGAGCAGTTCTTC.

V is TRBV7-6 and J is TRBJ2-5, with D uncertain. The J call may be faulty, since TRBJ2-7 better matches the DNA end. The CDR3 spans 14 residues. Germline loops: CDR1 SGHVS, CDR2 FNYEAQ. The CDR3 is CASTITDGTYEQYF. For the CDR3, the DNA is TGTGCCAGCACCATCACGGACGGAACCTACGAGCAGTACTTC.

This clonotype was recorded a few times. V gene TRBV9 combines with J gene TRBJ2-7; 13 bases fit TRBD2. This CDR3 has 14 residues. Germline-derived CDR1 and CDR2 are SGDLS and YYNGEE. V shed 2 bases, J shed 6 bases, and the junction held 2 bases outside the gene matches. CDR3 protein: CASSVRLAGGEQYF. CDR3 sequence (DNA): TGTGCCAGCAGCGTGAGACTAGCGGGAGGCGAGCAGTACTTC.

This clonotype was counted between two and nine times. The chain couples TRBV3-1 to TRBJ2-4; D is unclear. The J call may be incorrect, as the DNA end agrees better with TRBJ2-7. CDR1 is LGHDT, CDR2 YNNKEL, per germline (reference sequence). This CDR3 comprises 15 residues. The CDR3 DNA reads as TGTGCCAGCAGCCAAGCCGGGCCTCCTGGACACGAGCAGTACTTC. The encoded protein is CASSQAGPPGHEQYF.

The chain links TRBV7-2 to TRBJ2-3, with D tentatively TRBD2 (5 bases). In germline, CDR1 is SGHTA, CDR2 FQGNSA. V was shortened by 0 bases and J by 2 bases, with 6 bases between the two germline ends. The CDR3 has 14 residues. This CDR3 reads CASSLARATDTQYF. The CDR3 coding sequence is TGTGCCAGCAGCTTAGCGAGGGCCACAGATACGCAGTATTTT.

The CDR3 reads CASSPLGLAGYNEQFF. CDR3 DNA sequence: TGTGCCAGCAGCCCCCTGGGGCTAGCGGGGTACAATGAGCAGTTCTTC. The rearrangement joins TRBV3-1 to TRBJ2-1, with 9 bases identical to TRBD2. Germline CDR1 LGHDT, CDR2 YNNKEL (reference sequence). The V and J ends lost 4 bases and 4 bases, in that order; junction bases with no gene match: 8. This CDR3 has 16 amino acids.

The CDR3 here is CASGVIAGGLSGANVLTF. The CDR3 nucleotides read TGTGCCAGCGGGGTCATAGCGGGGGGGCTATCTGGGGCCAACGTCCTGACTTTC. This chain connects TRBV2 to TRBJ2-6; 11 bases are shared with TRBD2. Germline V lookup: CDR1 SNHLY, CDR2 FYNNEI. V dropped 8 bases and J dropped 1; count of bases not matched to a gene: 10. The CDR3 runs to 18 residues.

CDR3 region: CASSQDRGLAAEQYF. In DNA form, the CDR3 reads TGCGCCAGCAGCCAAGACCGGGGACTAGCAGCCGAGCAGTACTTC. V is TRBV4-1 and J is TRBJ2-7, with 9 positions matching TRBD2. The CDR3 length is 15 residues. CDR1 is MGHRA and CDR2 is YSYEKL in the germline V gene. Trimming cost V 0 bases and J 6 bases; bases outside gene matches: 6.

V and J are TRBV7-2 and TRBJ2-1, with TRBD2 matching over 8 bases. The CDR3 has 13 amino acids. The germline gives CDR1 SGHTA, CDR2 FQGNSA. Trimming at V came to 10 bases and at J to 4 bases, leaving 6 bases not matched to a gene. CDR3 in DNA: TGTGCCACAGCTTCTAGCGGGTACAATGAGCAGTTCTTC. It specifies CATASSGYNEQFF.

This clonotype was seen a handful of times. The chain uses TRBV20-1 and TRBJ1-1; D gene uncertain. The CDR3 length is 11 residues. Germline assignment: CDR1 DFQATT and CDR2 SNEGSKA (reference sequence). With 3 bases removed from V and 7 bases from J, the gap between germline ends came to 9 bases. In nucleotides, the CDR3 is TGCAGTGCTAGGTCGCCAGTTGAAGCTTTCTTT. Encoded protein: CSARSPVEAFF.

This chain connects TRBV6-5 to TRBJ2-5, with D possibly TRBD2 on 5 matching bases. Between the trimmed V and J ends, which lost 0 bases and 11 bases, there was a span of 19 bases. The CDR3 loop spans 15 amino acids. Germline-derived CDR1 and CDR2 are MNHEY and SVGAGI. CDR3 loop: CASSYSGDPTGEQYF. Here the CDR3 DNA reads TGTGCCAGCAGTTACTCTGGAGACCCAACCGGGGAGCAGTACTTC.

The chain carries TRBV12-3 or TRBV12-4 and TRBJ2-5, with 11 bases identical to TRBD1. V shed 6 bases, J shed 4 bases, and the junction held 10 bases outside the gene matches. The CDR3 contains 16 residues. CDR3 DNA sequence: TGTGCCAGCAGCGGGACAGGGGGAGGTTATAGAGAGACCCAGTACTTC. It codes for CASSGTGGGYRETQYF.

This clonotype has at least ten counts. J is TRBJ2-7 and V is TRBV20-1; D is unclear. Trimming left V 3 bases short and J 1 base short, with 10 bases between. The CDR3 runs to 13 residues. Germline loops: CDR1 DFQATT, CDR2 SNEGSKA (reference sequence). The CDR3 nucleotides read TGCAGTGCTAGCGCGACACTTTCCTACGAGCAGTACTTC. Encoded protein: CSASATLSYEQYF.

This chain connects TRBV20-1 to TRBJ1-2; the match to TRBD1 covers 7 bases. The J segment lost 4 bases and the V segment lost 3 bases, leaving 8 bases of the junction unmatched. CDR1 is DFQATT, CDR2 SNEGSKA, per germline (reference sequence). The CDR3 is 14 residues long. The chain's CDR3 is CSARTAGQPYGYTF. The CDR3 nucleotides read TGCAGTGCTAGGACAGCGGGACAGCCCTATGGCTACACCTTC.

In this sample, this clonotype turned up a few times. The rearrangement uses TRBV20-1 and TRBJ2-7; no clear D. Germline values: CDR1 DFQATT, CDR2 SNEGSKA (reference sequence). The CDR3 spans 15 residues. V lost 0 bases to trimming and J lost 0 bases, with 12 bases between them. The CDR3 DNA reads TGCAGTGCTAGAGATAGTTGGGCAGCCTCCTACGAGCAGTACTTC. Protein product: CSARDSWAASYEQYF.